The present T cell receptor (beta chain) was sequenced within a study of T-cell memory formation after mild COVID-19. Whole-study context: TCR clusters showed largely donor specificity.

In TCRdb, the 5' RACE reads were re-called with MiXCR into one record per CDR3 protein. The table has 350,000 to 500,000 distinct CDR3 sequences, 20% to 25% seen once; the top ten hold around 12%. V shed 5 bases and J shed 0 bases, with 14 bases lying between them. Germline V gene sequence: CDR1 SGHTA, CDR2 FQGNSA. This CDR3 has 16 amino acids. The clonotype originates from an adult woman who had mild COVID-19 (a few samples of this study predate the infection). Cell type and time point are not known. The chain couples TRBV7-2 to TRBJ2-1, with D possibly matching TRBD1 (5 bases). Input material: PBMCs or a T cell subset sorted from them (not recorded which). For the CDR3, the DNA is TGTGCCAGCAGCGGGGCGCGACTGAGCTCCTACAATGAGCAGTTCTTC. Amino acid sequence: CASSGARLSSYNEQFF.